This T cell receptor beta chain emerged from a study of T cell responses to AZD1222 COVID-19 vaccine. Germline assignment: CDR1 GTSNPN and CDR2 SVGIG (reference sequence). J was trimmed by 3 bases and V by 5 bases; bases with no gene match: 4. This CDR3 comprises 13 residues. Profiling relied on immunoSEQ multiplex PCR, and the TCRdb table lists in-frame clones only, not all of them. The sample yields tens of thousands of clones, approximately 90% seen once. The rearrangement links TRBV30 to TRBJ1-5; 7 nucleotides agree with TRBD1. The source of this sequence is an adult in good health. The material was peripheral blood, obtained on day 0 of AZD1222 vaccination. CDR3 DNA sequence: TGTGCCTGGGGACAGGTAGACAATCAGCCCCAGCATTTT. Its protein product is CAWGQVDNQPQHF.